These T cell receptor beta chains were read from a single sample in a study of T cell responses to AZD1222 COVID-19 vaccine. Measured with immunoSEQ multiplex PCR; TCRdb has only the in-frame clones, and not every one. Altogether some 150,000 clones are present, over 75% being singletons, with the ten largest covering 5% to 5.5%. Specimen: peripheral blood, collected 28 days after the second dose of the MenACWY control vaccine. All receptors derive from an adult who received the MenACWY meningococcal vaccine as a control. Each CDR3 is given with its conserved first and last residue. The D gene is left open where the match is weak.

j_gene: TRBJ2-3
v_gene: TRBV2
d_gene: TRBD1
CDR3nt: TGTGCCAGCAGTGTGGGACAGGGGGCAGCCGCCACAGATACGCAGTATTTT
CDR3aa: CASSVGQGAAATDTQYF

j_gene: TRBJ2-7
v_gene: TRBV10-3
d_gene: .
CDR3nt: TGTGCCATCCGGGATTCTAGCTCCTACGAGCAGTACTTC
CDR3aa: CAIRDSSSYEQYF

j_gene: TRBJ1-5
v_gene: TRBV19
d_gene: .
CDR3nt: TGTGCCAGTAGTATAAGGCACGGGGATCAGCCCCAGCATTTT
CDR3aa: CASSIRHGDQPQHF

j_gene: TRBJ2-5
v_gene: TRBV25-1
d_gene: TRBD2
CDR3nt: TGTGCCAGCACGGAAAAGACTAGCGGGGGGGAGACCCAGTACTTC
CDR3aa: CASTEKTSGGETQYF

j_gene: TRBJ1-1
v_gene: TRBV7-9
d_gene: TRBD1
CDR3nt: TGTGCCAGCAGCAATACAGGGGCGACTGAAGCTTTCTTT
CDR3aa: CASSNTGATEAFF

j_gene: TRBJ1-6
v_gene: TRBV7-2
d_gene: TRBD1
CDR3nt: TGTGCCAGCAGCTTGACAGGGGGTGGATCACCCCTCCACTTT
CDR3aa: CASSLTGGGSPLHF

j_gene: TRBJ1-1
v_gene: TRBV12-3/TRBV12-4
d_gene: .
CDR3nt: TGTGCCAGCAGCCGTTGGGCGAACACTGAAGCTTTCTTT
CDR3aa: CASSRWANTEAFF

j_gene: TRBJ2-1
v_gene: TRBV20-1
d_gene: .
CDR3nt: TGCAGTGCTAGTCGTCCGGGAGCGGGCAATGAGCAGTTCTTC
CDR3aa: CSASRPGAGNEQFF

j_gene: TRBJ1-2
v_gene: TRBV5-4
d_gene: .
CDR3nt: TGTGCCAGCAGCAATGCGGGCAGAGGTGGCTACACCTTC
CDR3aa: CASSNAGRGGYTF

j_gene: TRBJ1-2
v_gene: TRBV6-2/TRBV6-3
d_gene: .
CDR3nt: TGTGCCAGCAGTTACCGCCGGTCCCCCAGTGGCTACACCTTC
CDR3aa: CASSYRRSPSGYTF

j_gene: TRBJ2-7
v_gene: TRBV9
d_gene: TRBD1
CDR3nt: TGTGCCAGCAGCGCACACGGACAGGGTAGGGACGAGCAGTACTTC
CDR3aa: CASSAHGQGRDEQYF

j_gene: TRBJ2-3
v_gene: TRBV3-1/TRBV3-2
d_gene: TRBD2
CDR3nt: TGTGCCAGCAGCCAAGAGGTGGCGGGGGGGCTCACAGATACGCAGTATTTT
CDR3aa: CASSQEVAGGLTDTQYF

j_gene: TRBJ1-1
v_gene: TRBV4-2
d_gene: TRBD1
CDR3nt: TGTGCCAGCAGCCAAGCTACCGGGACAGCGAACACTGAAGCTTTCTTT
CDR3aa: CASSQATGTANTEAFF

j_gene: TRBJ2-3
v_gene: TRBV7-8
d_gene: TRBD2
CDR3nt: TGTGCCAGCAGCGAGACTAGCGGGAGAGGGGCTACGCAGTATTTT
CDR3aa: CASSETSGRGATQYF

j_gene: TRBJ1-1
v_gene: TRBV11-3
d_gene: .
CDR3nt: TGTGCCAGCAGCTTAGTAGCCAGGGACACTGAAGCTTTCTTT
CDR3aa: CASSLVARDTEAFF

j_gene: TRBJ2-4
v_gene: TRBV2
d_gene: .
CDR3nt: TGTGCCAGCAGTCCTTCGGGGGCTGGTGGAAACATTCAGTACTTC
CDR3aa: CASSPSGAGGNIQYF

j_gene: TRBJ2-5
v_gene: TRBV12-3/TRBV12-4
d_gene: .
CDR3nt: TGTGCCAGCAAGCTTCCCGAGACCCAGTACTTC
CDR3aa: CASKLPETQYF